This TCR beta chain is drawn from a study of shared clonotypes between healthy human individuals. Study-level results: Sampling included only blood; tissue repertoires likely differ.

Clones were read by immunoSEQ multiplex PCR, and TCRdb kept only the in-frame ones, dropping some. Here the sample spans over a million clones, 95% to 97% being singletons. Of note for this clone: Its antigen is unidentified.

The specimen sequenced was naive CD4+ T cells sorted from blood. Noted subset: CD45RA+ positively selected. The sequence came from a man aged 25 to 40 in good health.

The CDR3 is CASGPRTKAETQYF. CDR3 DNA: TGCGCCAGCGGCCCCCGGACCAAAGCTGAGACCCAGTACTTC. The chain combines TRBV10-2 with TRBJ2-5; the D is unclear. The length of the CDR3 is 14 residues. Germline lookup yields CDR1 WSHSY and CDR2 SAAADI. The V gene lost 8 bases and the J gene lost 5 bases, with 18 bases spanning the gap.